This passage covers 26 T cell receptor beta chains from one sample sequenced in a study of cytomegalovirus exposure and HLA in healthy donors. The PCR had 60 Vbeta and 13 Jbeta primers. TCRdb keeps only in-frame clones here, not all; method: immunoSEQ multiplex PCR. The sample lists hundreds of thousands of clones, 78% occurring once. The specimen sequenced was PBMCs. The receptors were gathered from a boy between 10 and 17 years old in good health and CMV-seronegative.

The chain uses TRBV7-6 and TRBJ2-3; 8 bases map to TRBD2. CDR1 and CDR2 (germline): SGHVS, FNYEAQ. The CDR3 is made up of 22 amino acids. Losses at the gene ends were 3 bases for V and 4 bases for J; bases not matched to a gene: 27. The CDR3 sequence: CASSFESLTSAKDPLGPDTQYF. As DNA, the CDR3 is TGTGCCAGCAGCTTTGAGTCCCTGACTAGCGCGAAGGACCCCTTGGGCCCAGATACGCAGTATTTT.

The J gene is TRBJ2-7, the V gene TRBV11-3, with D maybe TRBD1 (5 bases). V lost 5 bases, J lost 0 bases, and 11 bases lay in between. Per germline, CDR1 SGHNT and CDR2 YENEEA. The CDR3 runs to 14 residues. The CDR3 DNA reads as TGTGCCAGCAGCCCGAGACAGTACTCCTACGAGCAGTACTTC. It encodes CASSPRQYSYEQYF.

The CDR3 sequence: CASSLAPLESSPLHF. The DNA of the CDR3 is TGTGCCAGCAGCTTGGCGCCCCTAGAGAGTTCACCCCTCCACTTT. The chain joins TRBV5-4 to TRBJ1-6, with D unresolved. With 0 bases removed from V and 9 bases from J, the gap between germline ends came to 13 bases. This CDR3 has 15 residues. CDR1 and CDR2 (germline): SGHNT, YYREEE (reference sequence).

This clone appeared once. The chain has TRBV6-1 and TRBJ1-6, with 10 bases identical to TRBD1. The V gene's germline CDR1 is MNHNS and CDR2 SASEGT. The CDR3 covers 15 residues. J was trimmed by 8 bases and V by 4 bases; bases with no gene match: 5. CDR3 nucleotide sequence: TGTGCCAGCAGTGCGGGACAGGGGTTCTATTCACCCCTCCACTTT. Translating it yields CASSAGQGFYSPLHF.

In its sample, this clone was seen once. The chain recombines TRBV14 with TRBJ2-7, with 9 bases identical to TRBD1. The CDR3 is 15 amino acids. Per the germline V gene, CDR1 is SGHDN and CDR2 is FVKESK. J was trimmed by 7 bases and V by 4 bases; bases with no gene match: 11. This chain's CDR3 is CASSPRTGERREQYF. CDR3 bases: TGTGCCAGCAGCCCACGGACAGGGGAGCGAAGGGAGCAGTACTTC. The full variable domain, with the rest looked up from reference TRBV14 and TRBJ2-7, is EAGVTQFPSHSVIEKGQTVTLRCDPISGHDNLYWYRRVMGKEIKFLLHFVKESKQDESGMPNNRFLAERTGGTYSTLKVQPAELEDSGVYFCASSPRTGERREQYFGPGTRLTVT.

The chain has TRBV19 and TRBJ2-7; 8 bases line up with TRBD1. In germline, CDR1 is LNHDA, CDR2 SQIVND (reference sequence). The CDR3 spans 14 residues. V gave up 3 bases and J gave up 2 bases; unmatched junction bases: 3. The CDR3 bases are TGTGCCAGTAGTATTCGACAGGGGACCTACGAGCAGTACTTC. Protein sequence: CASSIRQGTYEQYF. Complete variable domain (other parts from reference TRBV19 and TRBJ2-7): DGGITQSPKYLFRKEGQNVTLSCEQNLNHDAMYWYRQDPGQGLRLIYYSQIVNDFQKGDIAEGYSVSREKKESFPLTVTSAQKNPTAFYLCASSIRQGTYEQYFGPGTRLTVT.

The chain links TRBV5-1 to TRBJ1-4; 8 bases map to TRBD1. This CDR3 spans 18 amino acids. With 2 bases clipped from V and 1 base from J, the junction kept 10 bases outside the gene matches. From germline, CDR1 is SGHRS and CDR2 YFSETQ. The CDR3 DNA reads TGCGCCAGCAGCTTTTGGACAGGGTCAAAGGGAACTAATGAAAAACTGTTTTTT. Amino acids: CASSFWTGSKGTNEKLFF.

This chain links TRBV19 with TRBJ2-7; possible D gene TRBD2, 5 bases. The germline V and J ends were trimmed by 1 base and 7 bases, with 11 bases remaining between them. The V gene's germline CDR1 is LNHDA and CDR2 SQIVND (reference sequence). There are 13 residues in the CDR3. The CDR3 region is CASSIGRSVEQYF. CDR3 sequence (DNA): TGTGCCAGTAGTATAGGGAGGTCTGTGGAGCAGTACTTC.

The chain joins TRBV5-4 to TRBJ2-7; 10 positions agree with TRBD1. The CDR3 covers 15 residues. V lost 4 bases to trimming and J lost 0 bases; unmatched junction nucleotides: 4. CDR1 and CDR2 from the germline V gene are SGHNT and YYREEE (reference sequence). Here the CDR3 reads CASSPDRGRSYEQYF. The CDR3 bases are TGTGCCAGCAGCCCCGACAGGGGGCGCTCCTACGAGCAGTACTTC.

V usage is TRBV27 and J usage is TRBJ2-5; 16 bases match TRBD2. V gave up 5 bases and J gave up 5 bases; unmatched junction bases: 20. The germline V gene has CDR1 MNHEY and CDR2 SMNVEV (reference sequence). CDR3 length: 21 residues. CDR3 region: CASSTIPPGLAGGPIRETQYF. CDR3 in DNA: TGTGCCAGCAGTACCATCCCGCCGGGACTAGCGGGGGGGCCGATTCGGGAGACCCAGTACTTC.

In DNA, the CDR3 is TGTGCCAGCAGTTCCATACAGGGTTTCCGGGGCGAGCAGTACTTC. Amino acids: CASSSIQGFRGEQYF. This rearrangement joins TRBV27 to TRBJ2-7; D may be TRBD1 (6 bases). The V and J ends lost 4 bases and 6 bases respectively, with 19 bases between them. Germline V lookup: CDR1 MNHEY, CDR2 SMNVEV (reference sequence). The CDR3 is 15 residues long.

The rearrangement uses TRBV11-2 and TRBJ2-7; TRBD1 aligns across 7 bases. V trimming: 0 bases; J trimming: 2 bases; junction bases outside the gene matches: 13. Per the germline V gene, CDR1 is SGHAT and CDR2 is FQNNGV. The CDR3 covers 18 residues. The CDR3 DNA reads as TGTGCCAGCAGCTTAGATTGGGTCTCGGGACAGAAGACCTACGAGCAGTACTTC. Encoded protein: CASSLDWVSGQKTYEQYF.

The J gene is TRBJ1-5, the V gene TRBV5-1; 10 bases fit TRBD1. The length of the CDR3 is 15 residues. The V gene end was trimmed by 4 bases and the J gene end by 11 bases; junction bases not matched to a gene: 12. Germline loops: CDR1 SGHRS, CDR2 YFSETQ. This chain's CDR3 is CASSPGQGPIRAQHF. CDR3 DNA sequence: TGCGCCAGCAGCCCGGGACAGGGGCCGATTCGGGCCCAGCATTTT.

This clone showed up just once. The V call is TRBV5-4, the J call TRBJ1-1, with 8 bases matching TRBD1. The germline CDR1 and CDR2 sequences are SGHNT and YYREEE (reference sequence). This CDR3 is built from 16 residues. Trimming cost V 0 bases and J 7 bases; bases outside gene matches: 11. The CDR3 nucleotides read TGTGCCAGCAGCTTGGGACAGGGGCTCGGTGGGATTGAAGCTTTCTTT. Translation gives CASSLGQGLGGIEAFF.

The chain combines TRBV7-8 with TRBJ2-3; 7 nucleotides match TRBD2. The germline V gene has CDR1 SGHVS and CDR2 FQNEAQ. Losses at the gene ends were 10 bases for V and 4 bases for J; bases not matched to a gene: 8. The CDR3 is 13 amino acids. CDR3 in amino acids: CANTGGLADTQYF. In DNA, the CDR3 is TGTGCCAACACCGGGGGGTTGGCAGATACGCAGTATTTT.

Notes on this clone: A read error may produce the germline difference seen at one junction end. The chain is built from TRBV7-9 and TRBJ1-2; D might be TRBD1 (5 bases). This CDR3 comprises 14 residues. Germline V gives CDR1 SEHNR, CDR2 FQNEAQ (reference sequence). Written as DNA, the CDR3 is TGTTCCAGCAGCTTAACAACAGGTAACTATGGCTACACCTTC. This sequence encodes CSSSLTTGNYGYTF.

The chain employs TRBV30 and TRBJ1-6; D ambiguous. The germline V gene encodes CDR1 GTSNPN and CDR2 SVGIG (reference sequence). The CDR3 runs 16 residues. The V end was cut by 1 base, the J end by 6 bases, with 16 bases between. This CDR3 is CAWSGSGSGLNSPLHF. The CDR3 nucleotides are TGTGCCTGGAGTGGTTCAGGATCAGGACTTAATTCACCCCTCCACTTT.

This clone has a single count. The genes are TRBV6-5 and TRBJ2-1; 13 bases fit TRBD2. In germline, CDR1 is MNHEY, CDR2 SVGAGI. Germline trimming cut 5 bases from V and 7 bases from J; bases unmatched to any gene: 5. The CDR3 sequence is 15 residues long. CDR3 DNA sequence: TGTGCCAGCAGTCCACTAGCGGGGGGGCATAATGAGCAGTTCTTC. Its translation: CASSPLAGGHNEQFF.

This rearrangement joins TRBV5-4 to TRBJ2-5, with TRBD2 matching over 13 bases. The CDR3 loop spans 16 amino acids. After removal of 2 bases from V and 2 bases from J, the junction contained 3 bases not matched to a gene. Germline assignment: CDR1 SGHNT and CDR2 YYREEE (reference sequence). The CDR3 loop is CASSLGTSGVQETQYF. DNA of the CDR3: TGTGCCAGCAGCTTAGGGACTAGCGGGGTACAAGAGACCCAGTACTTC.

J is TRBJ2-1 and V is TRBV30; the D gene is possibly TRBD2 (5 bases). The germline V and J ends were trimmed by 2 bases and 5 bases, with 10 bases remaining between them. This CDR3 comprises 13 residues. The germline V gene encodes CDR1 GTSNPN and CDR2 SVGIG (reference sequence). Written as DNA, the CDR3 is TGTGCCTGGAGTAAAACGGGGAACAATGAGCAGTTCTTC. Translated, it gives CAWSKTGNNEQFF.

The J gene is TRBJ2-3, the V gene TRBV10-1; 7 positions match TRBD1. The V gene's germline CDR1 is WNHNN and CDR2 SYGVQD (reference sequence). The CDR3 has 14 residues. The V and J ends lost 6 bases and 5 bases, in that order; junction bases with no gene match: 8. Written as DNA, the CDR3 is TGCGCCAGCAGCCCAACAGGGGTAGTAGATACGCAGTATTTT. This encodes CASSPTGVVDTQYF.

The rearrangement links TRBV7-9 to TRBJ2-2; D possibly corresponds to TRBD2 (6 bases). Trimming pared 11 bases from V and 0 bases from J, leaving 13 bases between. CDR3 length equals 14 residues. From germline, CDR1 is SEHNR and CDR2 FQNEAQ (reference sequence). CDR3 in DNA: TGTGCCGGAGGGGCCGCCACGAACACCGGGGAGCTGTTTTTT. This gives the protein CAGGAATNTGELFF.

The chain combines TRBV30 with TRBJ2-7; D gene ambiguous. Germline V gene data show CDR1 as GTSNPN and CDR2 as SVGIG (reference sequence). The V gene lost 2 bases and the J gene lost 3 bases, with 8 bases spanning the gap. The CDR3 has 12 residues. The CDR3 loop reads CAWSNFIYEQYF. CDR3 in DNA: TGTGCCTGGAGTAACTTCATCTACGAGCAGTACTTC.

This chain links TRBV11-3 with TRBJ1-5, with D tentatively TRBD1 (5 bases). The CDR3 length is 13 residues. Germline CDR1 is SGHNT and CDR2 is YENEEA. Trimming stripped 5 bases from V and 4 bases from J, with 9 bases between. The CDR3: CASSPDRNQPQHF. The DNA of the CDR3 is TGTGCCAGCAGCCCAGACAGAAATCAGCCCCAGCATTTT.

The genes are TRBV6-5 and TRBJ2-3; 9 nucleotides agree with TRBD2. CDR1 and CDR2 (germline): MNHEY, SVGAGI. CDR3 length: 16 residues. J was trimmed by 3 bases and V by 4 bases; bases with no gene match: 8. In DNA, the CDR3 is TGTGCCAGCAGTTCCCTCGGACTAGCGCGAACAGATACGCAGTATTTT. It codes for CASSSLGLARTDTQYF.

The chain recombines TRBV6-1 with TRBJ2-1; D might be TRBD1 (5 bases). V was cut by 1 base and J by 15 bases, with 10 bases left in between. CDR1 MNHNS and CDR2 SASEGT come from the germline V gene. The CDR3 totals 11 residues. The CDR3 loop reads CASSEGGPAFF. The CDR3 DNA reads as TGTGCCAGCAGTGAAGGGGGCCCAGCGTTCTTC.